The 25 T cell receptor beta chains reported below all come from one sample, sequenced in a study of tumor-infiltrating lymphocytes in primary liver carcinoma (dated by TCRdb to about 2017). Sequencing took place on an Illumina HiSeq 2500. A constant-region primer and ProtoScript II reverse transcriptase were used to reverse-transcribe TCRbeta-specific cDNA from about 0.55 ug total RNA. Construction of the TCRbeta libraries relied on three nested rounds of multiplex PCR, following a slightly modified ARM-PCR procedure. Each of the first two PCR rounds ran for approximately 10 cycles using multiplex TRBV1-TRBV30 forward primers together with a Cbeta reverse primer. The raw public data were reprocessed by TCRdb itself: fastp quality trimming at Q25, MiXCR clonotype calling, in-frame beta chains only. Merged by CDR3 protein, the rows form single entries marked with the most common genes and DNA. The sample yields some 200,000 distinct CDR3 sequences; about two thirds were counted once. Approximately 7% of the sample is in the top ten clones.

Blood RNA was extracted from unsorted whole blood with TRIzol reagent; germline DNA came from the DNeasy Blood & Tissue kit. Sequenced input: peripheral blood. These receptors all come from a woman aged 55-75 years with primary liver carcinoma and hepatitis B virus infection.

Concerning this clonotype: Its ends do not fully match the called genes, so a read error is possible. V and J are TRBV4-2 and TRBJ2-7; 9 positions match TRBD1. This CDR3 spans 15 amino acids. Germline V gene sequence: CDR1 LGHNA, CDR2 YNFKEQ. The CDR3 is CAISQSGTGQYEQYF. Written as DNA, the CDR3 is TGTGCCATCAGCCAATCGGGGACAGGGCAGTACGAGCAGTACTTC.

The genes are TRBV7-9 and TRBJ2-2; 9 bases are shared with TRBD2. Per germline, CDR1 SEHNR and CDR2 FQNEAQ (reference sequence). This CDR3 spans 18 amino acids. After removal of 6 bases from V and 4 bases from J, the junction contained 15 bases not matched to a gene. CDR3 in amino acids: CASRTDERGAGGTGELFF. The DNA for the CDR3 is TGTGCCAGCAGGACAGACGAGCGGGGAGCGGGGGGCACCGGGGAGCTGTTTTTT.

Points on this clonotype: An end of the junction does not agree with germline; a read error may underlie this. The rearrangement links TRBV7-8 to TRBJ2-3; D could derive from TRBD1 or TRBD2 (5 bases each). Germline V gives CDR1 SGHVS, CDR2 FQNEAQ. The CDR3 is 16 residues long. Written as DNA, the CDR3 is TGTGCCTGCAGCCTAAGAGGGGATGTCTACCCAGATACGCAGTATTTT. It translates to CACSLRGDVYPDTQYF.

The V call is TRBV5-5, the J call TRBJ2-1; 10 positions agree with TRBD2. Losses at the gene ends were 4 bases for V and 4 bases for J; bases not matched to a gene: 5. CDR3 size: 15 residues. Germline-derived CDR1 and CDR2 are SGHKS and YYEKEE (reference sequence). CDR3 sequence reads: CASSTLAGEYNEQFF. The CDR3 DNA is TGTGCCAGCAGCACCCTAGCGGGAGAATACAATGAGCAGTTCTTC. The full variable domain, completed using reference TRBV5-5 and TRBJ2-1, is DAGVTQSPTHLIKTRGQQVTLRCSPISGHKSVSWYQQVLGQGPQFIFQYYEKEERGRGNFPDRFSARQFPNYSSELNVNALLLGDSALYLCASSTLAGEYNEQFFGPGTRLTVL.

The genes are TRBV11-2 and TRBJ2-2, with TRBD1 identical over 7 bases. In germline, CDR1 is SGHAT, CDR2 FQNNGV. V was clipped by 9 bases and J by 0 bases; unmatched bases: 16. This CDR3 is 18 amino acids long. The CDR3 region is CASSQGGSYIANTGELFF. The DNA for the CDR3 is TGTGCCAGTAGCCAAGGGGGCTCTTATATCGCGAACACCGGGGAGCTGTTTTTT.

Of note for this clonotype: One end of the junction is discordant with germline, which a read error may explain. This sequence joins TRBV11-2 and TRBJ1-2; D gene unclear. In germline, CDR1 is SGHAT, CDR2 FQNNGV. This CDR3 contains 15 residues. CDR3 residues: CTSNLVQPSRGGYTF. The CDR3 bases are TGTACCAGCAACTTAGTACAGCCAAGCAGAGGCGGCTACACCTTC.

The chain combines TRBV29-1 with TRBJ1-2; TRBD1 is a possible D gene (5 bases). The germline gives CDR1 SQVTM, CDR2 ANQGSEA. V lost 0 bases and J 7 bases, leaving 15 bases between the germline ends. This CDR3 contains 14 residues. This CDR3 reads CSVEDSWDRLGYTF. CDR3 bases: TGCAGCGTTGAAGATTCCTGGGACCGGCTTGGCTACACCTTC.

As to this clonotype: A read error is possible here, since a much larger clone lies one base away. V and J are TRBV7-8 and TRBJ2-3; D not resolved. Germline lookup yields CDR1 SGHVS and CDR2 FQNEAQ. This CDR3 comprises 14 residues. The V end lost 1 base, the J end lost 5 bases, and 10 bases lay between the germline ends. The CDR3, as DNA: TGTGCCAGCAGCTTAGGGCCAAACAGAGATACGCAGTATTTT. Its protein product is CASSLGPNRDTQYF.

In regard to this clonotype: Mismatch with germline at one junction end may stem from a read error. The rearrangement uses TRBV19 and TRBJ2-3; 7 positions match TRBD2. The germline gives CDR1 LNHDA, CDR2 SQIVND (reference sequence). There are 13 residues in the CDR3. CDR3 amino acids: CVSSRLAGDTQYF. CDR3 coding DNA: TGTGTCAGTAGCCGACTAGCTGGGGATACGCAGTATTTT.

The V and J genes are TRBV7-8 and TRBJ2-5, with D perhaps being TRBD1 or TRBD2 (5 bases each). CDR1 is SGHVS, CDR2 FQNEAQ, per germline. Between the trimmed V and J ends, which lost 3 bases and 9 bases, there was a span of 17 bases. The CDR3 has 14 residues. The chain's CDR3 is CASSLVRGTGAQYF. Written as DNA, the CDR3 is TGTGCCAGCAGCTTGGTGAGGGGCACTGGGGCCCAGTACTTC.

This clonotype came up a few times. This may be a read error, as it is one base from a much larger clone. This sequence joins TRBV4-2 and TRBJ2-3; TRBD1 agrees at 11 bases. CDR3 length: 16 residues. Per the germline V gene, CDR1 is LGHNA and CDR2 is YNFKEQ. V trimming: 1 base; J trimming: 7 bases; junction bases outside the gene matches: 7. CDR3 amino acids: CASSQADRGPKYTQYF. DNA for the CDR3: TGTGCCAGCAGCCAAGCGGACAGGGGGCCGAAATATACGCAGTATTTT.

This clonotype was detected ten times or more. The gene calls are TRBV10-1 and TRBJ1-1; 8 bases map to TRBD1. Germline-derived CDR1 and CDR2 are WNHNN and SYGVQD (reference sequence). The junction had 7 bases not matched to a gene; V was cut back by 6 bases and J by 10 bases. The CDR3 contains 12 residues. The CDR3 loop reads CASSPGTGTAFF. The CDR3 nucleotides read TGCGCCAGCAGCCCCGGGACAGGTACAGCTTTCTTT.

This clonotype was counted at least ten times. The chain joins TRBV5-4 to TRBJ2-5, with TRBD1 as a possible D gene (6 bases). In germline, CDR1 is SGHNT, CDR2 YYREEE (reference sequence). The germline V and J ends were trimmed by 4 bases and 2 bases, with 9 bases remaining between them. The CDR3 sequence is 13 residues long. CDR3 in amino acids: CASSIGQQETQYF. For the CDR3, the DNA is TGTGCCAGCAGCATAGGACAGCAAGAGACCCAGTACTTC.

This sequence joins TRBV15 and TRBJ2-1; 12 bases align to TRBD2. Germline values: CDR1 LNHNV, CDR2 YYDKDF (reference sequence). Losses at the gene ends were 0 bases for V and 2 bases for J; bases not matched to a gene: 5. CDR3 length: 18 residues. The DNA for the CDR3 is TGTGCCACCAGCAGAGATTCCCTAGCGGGAGGGCCCTACAATGAGCAGTTCTTC. This sequence encodes CATSRDSLAGGPYNEQFF.

In regard to this clonotype: Just one base apart from a much larger clone, this may be a read error. It is unclear where the CDR3 begins or ends on the DNA, so no DNA is shown, and the CDR3 is as TCRdb lists it. The gene calls are TRBV12-3 or TRBV12-4 and TRBJ1-2; no DNA check was done on the table's D call, TRBD1. Termini included, the CDR3 measures 14 amino acids. This chain's CDR3 is CASRFGTGAGGYIF.

About this clonotype: A much larger clone sits a single nucleotide away, making a read error possible. The DNA is left out, because the CDR3 cannot be placed on it with certainty; the CDR3 is given as TCRdb lists it. This chain connects TRBV6-1 to TRBJ1-2; the table's D call of TRBD1 was not tested on the DNA. From its first to its last residue, the CDR3 has 17 amino acids. The germline gives CDR1 MNHNS, CDR2 SASEGT. The CDR3 spells CASRTLVGVGTVDGYIF.

Concerning this clonotype: Since a much larger clone is just one base distant, this may be a read error. This chain uses TRBV12-3 or TRBV12-4 with TRBJ2-2; no definite D call. The CDR3 length is 13 residues. The CDR3 nucleotides read TGTGCCAGCAGCTCCCGGTCCACCGTGGAGCTGTTTTTT. Protein product: CASSSRSTVELFF.

This clonotype was found many times. The chain recombines TRBV12-3 or TRBV12-4 with TRBJ1-1; D might be TRBD1 (5 bases). Trimming removed 3 bases from V and 0 bases from J, with 8 bases in between. The CDR3 consists of 14 residues. The CDR3 region has the DNA TGTGCCAGCAGTTTCCGGGACGTGAACACTGAAGCTTTCTTT. As protein: CASSFRDVNTEAFF.

This clonotype was counted ten times or more. The V gene is TRBV6-1, the J gene TRBJ1-2, with 8 bases fitting TRBD1. Germline CDR1 and CDR2: MNHNS and SASEGT. V lost 3 bases to trimming and J lost 8 bases; unmatched junction nucleotides: 14. The CDR3 is made up of 16 amino acids. Here the CDR3 reads CASSDARDRPMGGYTF. The CDR3 bases are TGTGCCAGCAGTGACGCCCGGGACAGGCCTATGGGAGGCTACACCTTC.

This clonotype was counted between two and nine times. The rearrangement joins TRBV7-9 to TRBJ1-2; maybe TRBD1 (5 bases). CDR1 and CDR2 from the germline V gene are SEHNR and FQNEAQ (reference sequence). V was pared by 5 bases and J by 4 bases, with 20 bases between. The CDR3 is 16 residues long. CDR3 nucleotide sequence: TGTGCCAGCAGCCCGCCCATCTCCAGGGTGGGCTATGGCTACACCTTC. This encodes CASSPPISRVGYGYTF.

V is TRBV4-1 and J is TRBJ1-4; D possibly corresponds to TRBD1 (6 bases). The CDR3 loop spans 17 amino acids. The germline V and J ends were trimmed by 11 bases and 4 bases, with 26 bases remaining between them. Germline CDR1 and CDR2: MGHRA and YSYEKL. CDR3: CAGRTYSPGTSNEKLFF. Written as DNA, the CDR3 is TGCGCCGGCCGCACATACTCCCCCGGGACAAGTAATGAAAAACTGTTTTTT.

Note on this clonotype: The conserved final phenylalanine or tryptophan is absent from the CDR3, which likely points to a read error. The chain has TRBV11-2 and TRBJ2-5, with 8 bases aligning to TRBD2. CDR1 and CDR2 (germline): SGHAT, FQNNGV. The CDR3 contains 17 residues. CDR3 DNA: TGTGCCAGCGGCTTGCGGGGTAGCGGGATGTACCAAGAGACCCAGTACTCC. Its protein is CASGLRGSGMYQETQYS.

As regards this clonotype: A read error may explain this, as a much larger clone is one base away. The chain uses TRBV10-3 and TRBJ2-1, with 10 bases matching TRBD2. The V gene end was trimmed by 5 bases and the J gene end by 5 bases; junction bases not matched to a gene: 9. The germline CDR1 and CDR2 sequences are ENHRY and SYGVKD. The CDR3 length is 16 residues. CDR3 sequence reads: CAISSLAGEGDNEQFF. CDR3 nucleotides: TGTGCCATCAGTAGTCTAGCGGGAGAAGGGGACAATGAGCAGTTCTTC.

This clonotype has a count of ten or more. CDR3 protein: CASSQVLGSDTQYF. The CDR3 DNA is TGTGCCAGCAGCCAAGTTCTGGGATCAGATACGCAGTATTTT. V and J are TRBV4-2 and TRBJ2-3, with unresolved D. V dropped 1 base and J dropped 4 bases, with 9 bases sitting between them. This CDR3 spans 14 amino acids. In germline, CDR1 is LGHNA, CDR2 YNFKEQ.

Points on this clonotype: The junction departs from germline at one end; a sequencing error may be responsible. This chain connects TRBV11-1 to TRBJ2-1; D might be TRBD2 (5 bases). CDR1 and CDR2 from the germline V gene are SGHAT and FQDESV (reference sequence). This CDR3 is built from 16 residues. The CDR3 DNA is TGTGCCAGCAACTTAGCGCGCAGGAAATCCTGCAATGAGCAGTTCTTC. Translated, it gives CASNLARRKSCNEQFF.